Shown below are 30 T cell receptor beta chains from a single sample sequenced in a study of blood T cell repertoires in COVID-19. Sequencing was performed with immunoSEQ multiplex PCR; in TCRdb, only in-frame clones are kept and a portion is missing. There are roughly 360,000 clones in the sample; more than 75% occur only once, and around 0.91% lies in the top ten. The sequenced sample was PBMCs or T cells enriched from blood (not recorded which). These TCRs come from a woman aged 25-40 years with acute COVID-19.

The V and J genes are TRBV6-5 and TRBJ2-7; TRBD1 matches 8 bases. V shed 5 bases, J shed 3 bases, and the junction held 6 bases outside the gene matches. The CDR3 is made up of 14 amino acids. Per the germline V gene, CDR1 is MNHEY and CDR2 is SVGAGI. The CDR3 loop is CASSRETGVYEQYF. Written as DNA, the CDR3 is TGTGCCAGCAGTAGGGAGACAGGGGTCTACGAGCAGTACTTC.

This chain connects TRBV11-3 to TRBJ2-7; D is perhaps TRBD1 (6 bases). From germline, CDR1 is SGHNT and CDR2 YENEEA. CDR3 length: 15 amino acids. V dropped 1 base and J dropped 0 bases, with 10 bases sitting between them. CDR3 in amino acids: CASSLGAGVSYEQYF. For the CDR3, the DNA is TGTGCCAGCAGCTTAGGAGCAGGGGTCTCCTACGAGCAGTACTTC.

The chain recombines TRBV24-1 with TRBJ2-7, with TRBD1 as a possible D gene (6 bases). The V and J ends lost 4 bases and 5 bases respectively, with 14 bases between them. From germline, CDR1 is KGHDR and CDR2 SFDVKD. This CDR3 comprises 14 residues. The CDR3 sequence: CATSDGQGIHEQYF. The DNA for the CDR3 is TGTGCCACCAGTGACGGTCAGGGGATCCACGAGCAGTACTTC.

The J gene is TRBJ2-7, the V gene TRBV27, with TRBD2 matching over 7 bases. This CDR3 comprises 12 residues. The germline gives CDR1 MNHEY, CDR2 SMNVEV (reference sequence). V was clipped by 3 bases and J by 6 bases; unmatched bases: 2. The CDR3 loop is CASSFGGTEQYF. CDR3 nucleotide sequence: TGTGCCAGCAGTTTCGGGGGGACCGAGCAGTACTTC.

The chain recombines TRBV29-1 with TRBJ2-3, with a tentative D call TRBD2 (6 bases). Trimming stripped 2 bases from V and 4 bases from J, with 16 bases between. In germline, CDR1 is SQVTM, CDR2 ANQGSEA. The CDR3 length is 15 residues. The CDR3: CSVERLVEVPDTQYF. The CDR3 DNA follows: TGCAGCGTTGAAAGACTAGTAGAAGTCCCAGATACGCAGTATTTT.

The chain joins TRBV6-2 or TRBV6-3 to TRBJ2-3; 8 bases line up with TRBD2. Germline trimming cut 0 bases from V and 0 bases from J; bases unmatched to any gene: 2. The germline V gene has CDR1 MNHEY and CDR2 SVGEGT. This CDR3 has 16 amino acids. The CDR3 here is CASSYSTSDSTDTQYF. The DNA for the CDR3 is TGTGCCAGCAGTTACTCGACTAGCGATAGCACAGATACGCAGTATTTT.

The chain combines TRBV30 with TRBJ1-3; no firm D call. Germline V gives CDR1 GTSNPN, CDR2 SVGIG (reference sequence). This CDR3 spans 13 amino acids. V lost 4 bases and J 2 bases, leaving 9 bases between the germline ends. CDR3 DNA sequence: TGTGCCTGGATGAATCCGGCTGGAAACACCATATATTTT. This sequence encodes CAWMNPAGNTIYF.

The chain joins TRBV4-1 to TRBJ1-2; 7 bases map to TRBD1. CDR1 and CDR2 from the germline V gene are MGHRA and YSYEKL. Losses at the gene ends were 6 bases for V and 4 bases for J; bases not matched to a gene: 2. This CDR3 is built from 12 residues. The CDR3 protein is CASSRDSYGYTF. Here the CDR3 DNA reads TGCGCCAGCAGTCGGGACAGCTATGGCTACACCTTC.

The chain joins TRBV18 to TRBJ2-7; D not resolved. Trimming cost V 8 bases and J 3 bases, with 14 bases left between them. The germline CDR1 and CDR2 sequences are KGHSH and LQKENI. This CDR3 contains 13 residues. In DNA form, the CDR3 reads TGTGCCAGCGCGACTGAAAAAGACTACGAGCAGTACTTC. Its protein is CASATEKDYEQYF.

Only one count was recorded for this clone. V gene TRBV28 combines with J gene TRBJ1-2, with a weak D call TRBD1 (5 bases). V lost 4 bases and J 4 bases, leaving 13 bases between the germline ends. Germline V gives CDR1 MDHEN, CDR2 SYDVKM. This CDR3 spans 14 amino acids. CDR3 amino acids: CASSWSRQPYGYTF. The DNA of the CDR3 is TGTGCCAGCAGTTGGAGTCGACAGCCCTATGGCTACACCTTC.

CDR3 DNA sequence: TGTGCCTGGAGTGGACAGGGGACCCGTAGTACTGAAGCTTTCTTT. Translating gives CAWSGQGTRSTEAFF. V gene TRBV30 combines with J gene TRBJ1-1; TRBD1 matches 8 bases. Germline V CDR1 and CDR2: GTSNPN, SVGIG (reference sequence). The length of the CDR3 is 15 residues. Unmatched junction bases numbered 9, after V lost 1 base and J lost 5 bases.

The chain is built from TRBV24-1 and TRBJ2-1; D gene uncertain. The CDR3 is 12 residues long. V shed 4 bases and J shed 9 bases, with 9 bases lying between them. The V gene's germline CDR1 is KGHDR and CDR2 SFDVKD. CDR3 coding DNA: TGTGCCACCAGTGACCGGGTCAGTGAGCAGTTCTTC. Translation: CATSDRVSEQFF.

V gene TRBV5-1 combines with J gene TRBJ2-5; weak D call: TRBD1 (5 bases). Trimming took off 0 bases at V and 2 bases at J, with 11 bases between the two ends. Germline values: CDR1 SGHRS, CDR2 YFSETQ. CDR3 length equals 15 residues. The CDR3: CASSLEDSTQETQYF. The CDR3 DNA sequence: TGCGCCAGCAGCTTGGAAGACAGTACTCAAGAGACCCAGTACTTC.

The rearrangement links TRBV7-2 to TRBJ1-3, with 9 nucleotides matching TRBD1. V was pared by 5 bases and J by 4 bases, with 3 bases of the junction left unmatched. This CDR3 region has 14 residues. CDR1 and CDR2 (germline): SGHTA, FQGNSA. This chain's CDR3 is CASSVTGGGNTIYF. In DNA, the CDR3 is TGTGCCAGCAGCGTGACAGGGGGAGGAAACACCATATATTTT.

As for this clone: Different DNA sequences within this sample yield the same CDR3. The chain uses TRBV5-6 and TRBJ1-6; 7 bases are shared with TRBD1. Germline CDR1 is SGHDT and CDR2 is YYEEEE. V lost 0 bases and J lost 7; bases outside the gene matches: 4. The CDR3 is 15 amino acids. CDR3 coding DNA: TGTGCCAGCAGCTTGGAGGGCAGGGGGAATTCACCCCTCCACTTT. This gives the protein CASSLEGRGNSPLHF.

The V call is TRBV10-2, the J call TRBJ2-7; 14 nucleotides agree with TRBD2. The V and J ends lost 4 bases and 4 bases, in that order; junction bases with no gene match: 3. Germline V lookup: CDR1 WSHSY, CDR2 SAAADI. The CDR3 runs 15 residues. In DNA form, the CDR3 reads TGCGCCAGCAGTGCCCGGACTAGCGGGGGGTACGAGCAGTACTTC. Protein: CASSARTSGGYEQYF.

The chain carries TRBV12-3 or TRBV12-4 and TRBJ1-5; maybe TRBD1 (6 bases). The CDR3 length is 13 residues. V was trimmed by 1 base and J by 5 bases, leaving 6 bases between them. CDR3 protein: CASSLEGDQPQHF. The CDR3 DNA reads as TGTGCCAGCAGTTTAGAGGGGGATCAGCCCCAGCATTTT.

The chain is built from TRBV10-2 and TRBJ1-5, with 8 positions matching TRBD1. The CDR3 consists of 17 residues. Germline CDR1 and CDR2: WSHSY and SAAADI. The J segment lost 3 bases and the V segment lost 1 base, leaving 8 bases of the junction unmatched. The CDR3 spells CASSELRGTGLNQPQHF. CDR3 sequence (DNA): TGCGCCAGCAGTGAGTTAAGAGGGACAGGACTCAATCAGCCCCAGCATTTT.

V and J are TRBV7-2 and TRBJ1-2; D is undetermined. This CDR3 has 13 amino acids. Between the trimmed V and J ends, which lost 5 bases and 4 bases, there was a span of 11 bases. Germline CDR1 is SGHTA and CDR2 is FQGNSA. The CDR3 loop reads CASSPPGSYGYTF. CDR3 coding DNA: TGTGCCAGCAGCCCCCCGGGAAGCTATGGCTACACCTTC. The complete variable domain, with remaining parts taken from reference TRBV7-2 and TRBJ1-2, reads GAGVSQSPSNKVTEKGKDVELRCDPISGHTALYWYRQSLGQGLEFLIYFQGNSAPDKSGLPSDRFSAERTGGSVSTLTIQRTQQEDSAVYLCASSPPGSYGYTFGSGTRLTVV.

There are a few counts of this clone. The chain joins TRBV3-1 (or the pseudogene TRBV3-2) to TRBJ2-7, with unresolved D. Germline CDR1 and CDR2: LGHDT and YNNKEL (reference sequence). The V and J ends lost 0 bases and 2 bases respectively, with 11 bases between them. The CDR3 sequence is 15 residues long. CDR3 loop: CASSQDPQRTYEQYF. Here the CDR3 DNA reads TGTGCCAGCAGCCAAGATCCCCAGAGGACCTACGAGCAGTACTTC.

This clone was recorded a few times. The J gene is TRBJ2-3, the V gene TRBV4-2, with no clear D. Germline lookup yields CDR1 LGHNA and CDR2 YNFKEQ. This CDR3 is 13 amino acids long. The germline V and J ends were trimmed by 1 base and 6 bases, with 8 bases remaining between them. CDR3 DNA: TGTGCCAGCAGCCAAGGGGCGATTGATACGCAGTATTTT. This sequence encodes CASSQGAIDTQYF.

Of note for this clone: Other DNA sequences in this specimen translate into the identical CDR3. V is TRBV20-1 and J is TRBJ2-7, with no clear D. Trimming left V 0 bases short and J 3 bases short, with 3 bases between. This CDR3 contains 11 residues. Germline CDR1 is DFQATT and CDR2 is SNEGSKA (reference sequence). This chain's CDR3 is CSARDIYEQYF. In nucleotides, the CDR3 is TGCAGTGCTAGAGACATCTACGAGCAGTACTTC.

The chain combines TRBV29-1 with TRBJ1-2; D is unresolved. Trimming took 7 bases from V and 1 from J, leaving 13 bases between them. This CDR3 contains 13 residues. In germline, CDR1 is SQVTM, CDR2 ANQGSEA. CDR3 bases: TGCAGCGCCGATGAGGAGGATAACTATGGCTACACCTTC. Protein sequence: CSADEEDNYGYTF.

The J gene is TRBJ1-5, the V gene TRBV23-1; 7 positions agree with TRBD1. TRBV23-1 is an ORF; its function is uncertain. The trim removed 1 base at V and 0 bases at J, leaving 12 bases unmatched. The CDR3 totals 19 residues. The CDR3 DNA reads as TGCGCCAGCAGTCAATTGCCCCTGGGACAGTATTATAGCAATCAGCCCCAGCATTTT. As protein: CASSQLPLGQYYSNQPQHF.

The gene calls are TRBV5-5 and TRBJ1-2; possible D gene TRBD1, 6 bases. V was cut by 6 bases and J by 5 bases, with 23 bases left in between. CDR1 and CDR2 (germline): SGHKS, YYEKEE (reference sequence). The CDR3 runs to 16 residues. The DNA of the CDR3 is TGTGCCAGCACCGAATCCCCAAACAGGGTTTTTTATGGCTACACCTTC. Amino acid sequence: CASTESPNRVFYGYTF.

The chain couples TRBV2 to TRBJ1-6; no firm D call. The V end lost 7 bases, the J end lost 0 bases, and 10 bases lay between the germline ends. Germline lookup yields CDR1 SNHLY and CDR2 FYNNEI. CDR3 length: 15 amino acids. CDR3 amino acids: CASTPQSSYNSPLHF. For the CDR3, the DNA is TGTGCCAGCACCCCACAGAGCTCCTATAATTCACCCCTCCACTTT.

This clone is a singleton in its sample. The V gene is TRBV5-1, the J gene TRBJ1-2; 9 bases line up with TRBD1. This CDR3 is built from 14 residues. Germline trimming cut 4 bases from V and 7 bases from J; bases unmatched to any gene: 8. CDR1 is SGHRS and CDR2 is YFSETQ in the germline V gene. CDR3 residues: CASSTGTGLRGYTF. The CDR3 DNA reads TGCGCCAGCAGCACGGGGACAGGGCTACGTGGCTACACCTTC.

The rearrangement links TRBV23-1 to TRBJ1-5, with D perhaps TRBD1 (5 bases). TRBV23-1 is marked as an open reading frame, function uncertain. The V end was cut by 0 bases, the J end by 3 bases, with 24 bases between. The CDR3 has 20 residues. The CDR3 region has the DNA TGCGCCAGCAGTCAATCGATTAAAATCCCCCAGGGAAGGAACAATCAGCCCCAGCATTTT. As protein: CASSQSIKIPQGRNNQPQHF.

The chain has TRBV19 and TRBJ1-1; D not certain. This CDR3 region has 13 residues. Per the germline V gene, CDR1 is LNHDA and CDR2 is SQIVND (reference sequence). Trimming stripped 7 bases from V and 7 bases from J, with 16 bases between. In DNA form, the CDR3 reads TGTGCCAGTAACGCCGGTCCGGGTGTTGAAGCTTTCTTT. This translates into CASNAGPGVEAFF. Together with reference TRBV19 and TRBJ1-1, the CDR3 gives the full variable domain: DGGITQSPKYLFRKEGQNVTLSCEQNLNHDAMYWYRQDPGQGLRLIYYSQIVNDFQKGDIAEGYSVSREKKESFPLTVTSAQKNPTAFYLCASNAGPGVEAFFGQGTRLTVV.

The rearrangement links TRBV4-3 to TRBJ1-6; a possible D gene is TRBD1 (6 bases). This CDR3 is built from 17 residues. Germline V gene lookup returns CDR1 LGHNA and CDR2 YSLEER. Trimming pared 1 base from V and 7 bases from J, leaving 17 bases between. The CDR3 region has the DNA TGCGCCAGCAGCCAAGTGGCCGCTCAGGGGCGAAATTCACCCCTCCACTTT. Translated, it gives CASSQVAAQGRNSPLHF.